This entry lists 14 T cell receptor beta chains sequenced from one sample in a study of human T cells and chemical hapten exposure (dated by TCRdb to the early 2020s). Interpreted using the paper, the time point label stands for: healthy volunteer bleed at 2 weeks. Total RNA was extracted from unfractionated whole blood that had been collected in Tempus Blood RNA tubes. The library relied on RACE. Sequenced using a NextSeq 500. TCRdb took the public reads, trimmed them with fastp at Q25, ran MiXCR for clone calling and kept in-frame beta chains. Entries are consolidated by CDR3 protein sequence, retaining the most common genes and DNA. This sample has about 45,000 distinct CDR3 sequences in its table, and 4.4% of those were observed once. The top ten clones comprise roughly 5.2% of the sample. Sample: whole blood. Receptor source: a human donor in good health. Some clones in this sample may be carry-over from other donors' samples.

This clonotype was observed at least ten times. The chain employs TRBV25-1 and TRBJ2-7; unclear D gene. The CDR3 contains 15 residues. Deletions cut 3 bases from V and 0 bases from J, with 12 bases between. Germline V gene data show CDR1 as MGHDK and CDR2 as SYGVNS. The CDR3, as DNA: TGTGCCAGCAGTGATCGCGGTTCGAACTCCTACGAGCAGTACTTC. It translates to CASSDRGSNSYEQYF.

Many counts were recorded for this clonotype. The CDR3 sequence: CASGSFFKGAGRNQPQHF. The CDR3 DNA reads TGTGCTAGTGGTTCCTTTTTCAAGGGCGCGGGGAGGAATCAGCCCCAGCATTTT. The gene calls are TRBV12-5 and TRBJ1-5; the D is unclear. This CDR3 spans 18 amino acids. Germline CDR1 is LGHNT and CDR2 is FRNRAP. The V end lost 4 bases, the J end lost 4 bases, and 23 bases lay between the germline ends.

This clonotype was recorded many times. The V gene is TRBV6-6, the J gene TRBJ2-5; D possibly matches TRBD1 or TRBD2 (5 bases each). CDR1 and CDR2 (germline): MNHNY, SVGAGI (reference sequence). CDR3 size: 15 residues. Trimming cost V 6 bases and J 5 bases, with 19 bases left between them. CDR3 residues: CASREGLGLVETQYF. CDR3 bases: TGTGCCAGCAGAGAGGGGCTAGGCTTAGTGGAGACCCAGTACTTC.

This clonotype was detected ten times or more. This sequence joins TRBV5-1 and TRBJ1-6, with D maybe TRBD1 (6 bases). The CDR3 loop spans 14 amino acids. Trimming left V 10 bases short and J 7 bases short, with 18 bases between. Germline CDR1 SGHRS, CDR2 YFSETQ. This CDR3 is CARIVGGENSPLHF. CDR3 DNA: TGCGCCCGTATTGTCGGGGGCGAAAATTCACCCCTCCACTTT. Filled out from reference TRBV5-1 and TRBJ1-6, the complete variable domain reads KAGVTQTPRYLIKTRGQQVTLSCSPISGHRSVSWYQQTPGQGLQFLFEYFSETQRNKGNFPGRFSGRQFSNSRSEMNVSTLELGDSALYLCARIVGGENSPLHFGNGTRLTVT.

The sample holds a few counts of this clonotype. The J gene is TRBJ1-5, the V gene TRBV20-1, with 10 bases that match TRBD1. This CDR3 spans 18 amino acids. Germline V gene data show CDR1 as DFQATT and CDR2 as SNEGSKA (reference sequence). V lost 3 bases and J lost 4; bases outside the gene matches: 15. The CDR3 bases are TGCAGTGCTAGCCCATCCCGAGACAGGGGGCGAGGGAATCAGCCCCAGCATTTT. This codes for CSASPSRDRGRGNQPQHF.

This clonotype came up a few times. The CDR3 sequence: CASSFLALPRTDTQYF. CDR3 bases: TGTGCCAGCAGCTTTTTGGCTCTTCCGCGCACAGATACGCAGTATTTT. The J gene is TRBJ2-3, the V gene TRBV7-2; D remains ambiguous. CDR3 length: 16 residues. CDR1 is SGHTA and CDR2 is FQGNSA in the germline V gene. The V end was cut by 3 bases, the J end by 1 base, with 14 bases between.

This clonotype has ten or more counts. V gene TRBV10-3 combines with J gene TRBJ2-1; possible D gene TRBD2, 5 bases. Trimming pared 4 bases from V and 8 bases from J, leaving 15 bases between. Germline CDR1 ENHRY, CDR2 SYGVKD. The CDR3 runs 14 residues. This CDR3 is CAISVHEDSDEQFF. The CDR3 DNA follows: TGTGCCATCAGTGTACACGAGGACTCCGATGAGCAGTTCTTC.

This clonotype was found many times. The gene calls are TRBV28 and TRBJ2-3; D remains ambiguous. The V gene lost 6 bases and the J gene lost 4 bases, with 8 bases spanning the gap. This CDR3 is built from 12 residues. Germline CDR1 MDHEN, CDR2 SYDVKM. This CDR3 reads CASRQTADTQYF. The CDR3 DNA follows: TGTGCCAGCAGGCAAACGGCAGATACGCAGTATTTT.

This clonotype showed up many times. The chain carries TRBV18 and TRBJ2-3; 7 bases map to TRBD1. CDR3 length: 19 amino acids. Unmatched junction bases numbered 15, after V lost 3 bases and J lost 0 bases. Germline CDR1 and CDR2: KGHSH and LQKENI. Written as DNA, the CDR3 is TGTGCCAGCTCACCGGGAGTTCCGGGACAGACTCGCAGCACAGATACGCAGTATTTT. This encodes CASSPGVPGQTRSTDTQYF.

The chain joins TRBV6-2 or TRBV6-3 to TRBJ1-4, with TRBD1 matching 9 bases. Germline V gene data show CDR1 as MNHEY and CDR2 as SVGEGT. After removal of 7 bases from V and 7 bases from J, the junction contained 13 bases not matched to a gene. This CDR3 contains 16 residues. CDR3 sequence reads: CASNLLGDRGFEKLFF. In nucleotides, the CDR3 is TGTGCCAGCAACCTCCTCGGCGACAGGGGGTTTGAAAAACTGTTTTTT.

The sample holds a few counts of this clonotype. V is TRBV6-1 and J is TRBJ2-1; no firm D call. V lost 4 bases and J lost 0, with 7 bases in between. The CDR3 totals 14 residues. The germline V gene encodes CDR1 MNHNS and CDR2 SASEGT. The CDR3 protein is CASSAYSSYNEQFF. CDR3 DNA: TGTGCCAGCAGTGCCTATAGCTCCTACAATGAGCAGTTCTTC.

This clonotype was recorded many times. Here the CDR3 DNA reads TGCAGCGTTGCCGGGACAGGGAGCTCCTACGAGCAGTACTTC. This sequence encodes CSVAGTGSSYEQYF. The chain combines TRBV29-1 with TRBJ2-7, with 9 bases aligning to TRBD1. The trim removed 4 bases at V and 0 bases at J, leaving 4 bases unmatched. The CDR3 consists of 14 residues. In germline, CDR1 is SQVTM, CDR2 ANQGSEA.

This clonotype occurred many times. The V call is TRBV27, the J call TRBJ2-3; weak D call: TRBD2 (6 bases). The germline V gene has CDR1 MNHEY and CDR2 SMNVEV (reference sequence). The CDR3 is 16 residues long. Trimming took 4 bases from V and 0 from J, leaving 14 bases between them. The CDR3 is CASSSHHSGSTDTQYF. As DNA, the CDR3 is TGTGCCAGCAGTTCACACCATAGCGGAAGCACAGATACGCAGTATTTT.

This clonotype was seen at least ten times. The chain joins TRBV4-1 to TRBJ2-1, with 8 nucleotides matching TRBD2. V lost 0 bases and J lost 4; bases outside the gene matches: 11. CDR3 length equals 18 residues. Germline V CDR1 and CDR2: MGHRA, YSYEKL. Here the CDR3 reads CASSQDRGLGRRYNEQFF. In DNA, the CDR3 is TGCGCCAGCAGCCAAGATCGGGGACTAGGCCGGAGGTACAATGAGCAGTTCTTC.